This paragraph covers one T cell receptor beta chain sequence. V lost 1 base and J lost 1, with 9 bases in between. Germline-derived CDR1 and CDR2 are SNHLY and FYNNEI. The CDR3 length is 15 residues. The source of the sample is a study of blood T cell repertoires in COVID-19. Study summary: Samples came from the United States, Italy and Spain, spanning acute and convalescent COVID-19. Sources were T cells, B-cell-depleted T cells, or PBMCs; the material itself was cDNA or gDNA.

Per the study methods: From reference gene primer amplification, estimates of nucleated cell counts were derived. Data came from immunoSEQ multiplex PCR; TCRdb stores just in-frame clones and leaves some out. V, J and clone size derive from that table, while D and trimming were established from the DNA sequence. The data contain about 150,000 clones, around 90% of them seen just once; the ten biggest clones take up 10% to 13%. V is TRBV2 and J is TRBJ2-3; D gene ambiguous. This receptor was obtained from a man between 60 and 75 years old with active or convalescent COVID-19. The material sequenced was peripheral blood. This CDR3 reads CASSEDRVGTDTQYF. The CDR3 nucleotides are TGTGCCAGCAGTGAAGATCGAGTCGGCACAGATACGCAGTATTTT.